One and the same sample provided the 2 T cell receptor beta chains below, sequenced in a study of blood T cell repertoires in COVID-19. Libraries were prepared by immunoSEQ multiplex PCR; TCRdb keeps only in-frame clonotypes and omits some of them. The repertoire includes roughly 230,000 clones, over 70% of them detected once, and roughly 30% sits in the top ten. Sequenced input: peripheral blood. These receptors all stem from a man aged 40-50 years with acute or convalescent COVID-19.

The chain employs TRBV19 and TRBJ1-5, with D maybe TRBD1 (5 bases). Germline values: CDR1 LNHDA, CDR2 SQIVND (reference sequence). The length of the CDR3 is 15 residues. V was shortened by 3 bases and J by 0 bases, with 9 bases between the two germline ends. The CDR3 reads CASSIGTYSNQPQHF. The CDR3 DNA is TGTGCCAGTAGTATCGGGACTTATAGCAATCAGCCCCAGCATTTT.

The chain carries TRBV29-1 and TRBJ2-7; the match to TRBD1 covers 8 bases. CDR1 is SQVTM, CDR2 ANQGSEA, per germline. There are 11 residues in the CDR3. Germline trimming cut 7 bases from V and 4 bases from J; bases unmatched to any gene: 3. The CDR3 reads CSANRGYEQYF. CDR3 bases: TGCAGCGCCAACAGGGGGTACGAGCAGTACTTC.